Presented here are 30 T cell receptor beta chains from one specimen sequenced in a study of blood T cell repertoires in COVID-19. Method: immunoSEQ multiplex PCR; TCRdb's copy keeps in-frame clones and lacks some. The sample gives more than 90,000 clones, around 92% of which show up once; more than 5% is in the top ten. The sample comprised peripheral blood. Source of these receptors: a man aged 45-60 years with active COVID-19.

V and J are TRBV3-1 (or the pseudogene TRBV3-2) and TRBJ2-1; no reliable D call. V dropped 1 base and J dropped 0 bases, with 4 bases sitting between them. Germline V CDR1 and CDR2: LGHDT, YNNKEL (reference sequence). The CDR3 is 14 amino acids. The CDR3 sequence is CASSQVSSYNEQFF. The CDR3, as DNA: TGTGCCAGCAGCCAAGTTAGCTCCTACAATGAGCAGTTCTTC.

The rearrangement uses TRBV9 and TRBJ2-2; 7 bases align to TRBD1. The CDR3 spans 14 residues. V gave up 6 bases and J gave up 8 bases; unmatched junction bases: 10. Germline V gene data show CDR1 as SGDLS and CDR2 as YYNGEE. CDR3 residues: CASNLQPGGGELFF. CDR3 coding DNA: TGTGCCAGCAACCTCCAGCCAGGGGGTGGGGAGCTGTTTTTT.

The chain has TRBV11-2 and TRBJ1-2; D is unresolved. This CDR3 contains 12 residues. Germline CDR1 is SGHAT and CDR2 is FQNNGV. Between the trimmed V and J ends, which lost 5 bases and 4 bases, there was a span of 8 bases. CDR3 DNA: TGTGCCAGCAGCGAAGAACTCTATGGCTACACCTTC. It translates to CASSEELYGYTF.

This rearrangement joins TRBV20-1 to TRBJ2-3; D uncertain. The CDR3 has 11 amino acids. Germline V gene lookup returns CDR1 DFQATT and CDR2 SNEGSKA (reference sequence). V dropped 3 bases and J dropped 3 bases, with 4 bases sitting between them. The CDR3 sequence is CSASPTDTQYF. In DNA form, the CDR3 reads TGCAGTGCTAGTCCTACAGATACGCAGTATTTT.

The CDR3 loop reads CASKTSSNEQFF. The CDR3 DNA is TGCGCCAGCAAGACTAGCTCCAATGAGCAGTTCTTC. This chain uses TRBV10-2 with TRBJ2-1, with 7 bases aligning to TRBD2. The CDR3 sequence is 12 residues long. CDR1 and CDR2 (germline): WSHSY, SAAADI. The ends lost 7 bases at V and 6 bases at J; junction bases unmatched: 3.

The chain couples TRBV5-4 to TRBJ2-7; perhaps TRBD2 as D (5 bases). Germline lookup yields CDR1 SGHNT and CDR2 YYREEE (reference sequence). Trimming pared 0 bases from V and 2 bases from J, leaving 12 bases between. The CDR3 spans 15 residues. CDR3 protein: CASSLGAGETYEQYF. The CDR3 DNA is TGTGCCAGCAGCTTGGGGGCCGGGGAAACCTACGAGCAGTACTTC.

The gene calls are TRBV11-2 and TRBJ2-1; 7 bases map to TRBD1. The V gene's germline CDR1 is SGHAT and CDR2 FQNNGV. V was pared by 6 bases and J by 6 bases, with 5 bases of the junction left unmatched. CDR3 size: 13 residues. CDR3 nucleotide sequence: TGTGCCAGCAGTCCAACAGGGGTCAATGAGCAGTTCTTC. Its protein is CASSPTGVNEQFF.

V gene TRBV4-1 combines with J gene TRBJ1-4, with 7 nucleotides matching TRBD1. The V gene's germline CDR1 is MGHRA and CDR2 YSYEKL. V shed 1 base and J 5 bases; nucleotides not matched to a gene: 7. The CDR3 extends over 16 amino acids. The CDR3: CASSQGQRGLNEKLFF. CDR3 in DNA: TGCGCCAGCAGCCAAGGACAAAGGGGGCTGAATGAAAAACTGTTTTTT.

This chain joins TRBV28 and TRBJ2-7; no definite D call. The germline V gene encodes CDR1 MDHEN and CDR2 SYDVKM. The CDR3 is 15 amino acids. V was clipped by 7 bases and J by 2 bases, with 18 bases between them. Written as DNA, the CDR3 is TGTGCCAGCACCTCCCCCGGAGAGAATACCTACGAGCAGTACTTC. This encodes CASTSPGENTYEQYF.

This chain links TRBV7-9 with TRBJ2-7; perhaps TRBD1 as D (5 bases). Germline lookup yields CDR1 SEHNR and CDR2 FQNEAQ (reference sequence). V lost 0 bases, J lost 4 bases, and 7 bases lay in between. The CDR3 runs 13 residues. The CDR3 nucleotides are TGTGCCAGCAGCTTAGCTGACAGTTACGAGCAGTACTTC. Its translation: CASSLADSYEQYF. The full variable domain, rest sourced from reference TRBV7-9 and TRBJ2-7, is DTGVSQNPRHKITKRGQNVTFRCDPISEHNRLYWYRQTLGQGPEFLTYFQNEAQLEKSRLLSDRFSAERPKGSFSTLEIQRTEQGDSAMYLCASSLADSYEQYFGPGTRLTVT.

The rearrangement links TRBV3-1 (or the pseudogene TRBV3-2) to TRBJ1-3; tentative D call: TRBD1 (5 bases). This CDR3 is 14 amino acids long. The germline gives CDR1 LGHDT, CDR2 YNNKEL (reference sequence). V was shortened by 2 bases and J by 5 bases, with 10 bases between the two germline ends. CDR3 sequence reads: CASSQSGGRNTIYF. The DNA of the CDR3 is TGTGCCAGCAGCCAATCCGGGGGAAGAAACACCATATATTTT.

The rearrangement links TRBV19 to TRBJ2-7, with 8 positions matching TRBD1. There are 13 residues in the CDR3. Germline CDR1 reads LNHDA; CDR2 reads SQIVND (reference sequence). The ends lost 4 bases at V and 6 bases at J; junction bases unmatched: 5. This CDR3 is CASSTGQGLEQYF. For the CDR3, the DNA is TGTGCCAGTAGTACCGGACAGGGCCTCGAGCAGTACTTC. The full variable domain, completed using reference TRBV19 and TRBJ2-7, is DGGITQSPKYLFRKEGQNVTLSCEQNLNHDAMYWYRQDPGQGLRLIYYSQIVNDFQKGDIAEGYSVSREKKESFPLTVTSAQKNPTAFYLCASSTGQGLEQYFGPGTRLTVT.

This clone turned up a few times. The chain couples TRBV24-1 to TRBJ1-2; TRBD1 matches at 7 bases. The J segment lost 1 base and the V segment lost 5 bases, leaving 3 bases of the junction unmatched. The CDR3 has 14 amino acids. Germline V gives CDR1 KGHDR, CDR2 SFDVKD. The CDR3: CATSGDSDNYGYTF. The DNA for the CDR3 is TGTGCCACCAGTGGGGACAGTGATAACTATGGCTACACCTTC.

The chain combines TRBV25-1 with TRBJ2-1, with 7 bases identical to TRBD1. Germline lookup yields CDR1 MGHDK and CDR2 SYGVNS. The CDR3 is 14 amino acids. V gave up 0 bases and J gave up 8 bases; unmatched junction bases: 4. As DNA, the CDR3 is TGTGCCAGCAGTGAATATTTAGGGGGCGATGAGCAGTTCTTC. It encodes CASSEYLGGDEQFF.

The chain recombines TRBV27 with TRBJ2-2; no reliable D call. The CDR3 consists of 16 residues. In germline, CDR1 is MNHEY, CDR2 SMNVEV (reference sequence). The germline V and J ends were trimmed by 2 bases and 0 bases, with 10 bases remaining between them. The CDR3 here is CASSLRPGPNTGELFF. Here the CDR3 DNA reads TGTGCCAGCAGTTTAAGGCCAGGCCCGAACACCGGGGAGCTGTTTTTT.

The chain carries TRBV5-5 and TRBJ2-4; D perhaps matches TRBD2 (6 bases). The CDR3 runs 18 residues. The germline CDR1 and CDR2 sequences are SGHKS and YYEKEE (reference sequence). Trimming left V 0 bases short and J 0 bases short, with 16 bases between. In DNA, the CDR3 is TGTGCCAGCAGCTTGGTCGGCGGGAAGGCAGGAGCCAAAAACATTCAGTACTTC. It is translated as CASSLVGGKAGAKNIQYF.

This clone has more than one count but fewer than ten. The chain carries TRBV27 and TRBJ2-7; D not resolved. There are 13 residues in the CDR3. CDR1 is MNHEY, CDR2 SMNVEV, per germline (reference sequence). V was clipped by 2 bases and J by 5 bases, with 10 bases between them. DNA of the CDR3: TGTGCCAGCAGTTTAACAGCCCCGAACGAGCAGTACTTC. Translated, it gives CASSLTAPNEQYF.

The CDR3 reads CATSRDRVANREQYF. The CDR3 DNA is TGTGCCACCAGCAGAGATCGCGTCGCTAATCGGGAGCAGTACTTC. The rearrangement links TRBV15 to TRBJ2-7; no definite D call. CDR3 length: 15 residues. Trimming shortened V by 0 bases and J by 7 bases, and 16 bases separated the two germline ends. The germline gives CDR1 LNHNV, CDR2 YYDKDF (reference sequence). Based on the CDR3 plus reference TRBV15 and TRBJ2-7, the full variable domain is DAMVIQNPRYQVTQFGKPVTLSCSQTLNHNVMYWYQQKSSQAPKLLFHYYDKDFNNEADTPDNFQSRRPNTSFCFLDIRSPGLGDTAMYLCATSRDRVANREQYFGPGTRLTVT.

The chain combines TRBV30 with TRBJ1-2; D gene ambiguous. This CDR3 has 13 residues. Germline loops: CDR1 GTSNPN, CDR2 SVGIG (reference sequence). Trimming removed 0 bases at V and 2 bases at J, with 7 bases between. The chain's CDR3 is CAWSVIRNYGYTF. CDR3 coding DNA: TGTGCCTGGAGTGTAATCAGAAACTATGGCTACACCTTC.

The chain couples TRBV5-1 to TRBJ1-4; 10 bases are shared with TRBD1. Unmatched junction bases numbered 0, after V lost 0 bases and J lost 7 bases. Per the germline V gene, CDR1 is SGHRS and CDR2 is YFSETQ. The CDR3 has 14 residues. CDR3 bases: TGCGCCAGCAGCTTGGGGACAGGGGGTGAAAAACTGTTTTTT. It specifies CASSLGTGGEKLFF.

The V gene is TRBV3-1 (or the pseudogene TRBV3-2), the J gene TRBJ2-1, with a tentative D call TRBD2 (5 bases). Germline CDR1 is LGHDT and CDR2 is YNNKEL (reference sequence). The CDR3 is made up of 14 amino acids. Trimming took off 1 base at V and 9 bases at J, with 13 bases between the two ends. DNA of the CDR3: TGTGCCAGCAGCCAAGGGGGAACTAGAGGTGAGCAGTTCTTC. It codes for CASSQGGTRGEQFF.

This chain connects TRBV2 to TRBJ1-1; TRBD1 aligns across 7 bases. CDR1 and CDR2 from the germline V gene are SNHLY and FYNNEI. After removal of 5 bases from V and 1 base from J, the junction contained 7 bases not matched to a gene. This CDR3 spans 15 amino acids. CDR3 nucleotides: TGTGCCAGCAGTCTACTGACAGGGCCGAACACTGAAGCTTTCTTT. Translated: CASSLLTGPNTEAFF.

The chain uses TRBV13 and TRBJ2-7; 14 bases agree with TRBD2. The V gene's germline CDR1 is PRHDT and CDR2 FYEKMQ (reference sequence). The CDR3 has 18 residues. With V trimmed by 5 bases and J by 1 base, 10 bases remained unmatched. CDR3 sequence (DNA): TGTGCCAGCAGCCACCGACTAGCGGGAGGGCTTCGATCCTACGAGCAGTACTTC. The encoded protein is CASSHRLAGGLRSYEQYF.

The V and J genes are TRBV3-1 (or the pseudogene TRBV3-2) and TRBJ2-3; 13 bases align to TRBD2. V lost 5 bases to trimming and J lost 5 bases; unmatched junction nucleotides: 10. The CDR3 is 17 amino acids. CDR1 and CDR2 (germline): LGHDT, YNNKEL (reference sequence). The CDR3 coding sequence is TGTGCCAGCAGCAAAACCGGGACTAGCGGGATGGTAGATACGCAGTATTTT. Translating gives CASSKTGTSGMVDTQYF.

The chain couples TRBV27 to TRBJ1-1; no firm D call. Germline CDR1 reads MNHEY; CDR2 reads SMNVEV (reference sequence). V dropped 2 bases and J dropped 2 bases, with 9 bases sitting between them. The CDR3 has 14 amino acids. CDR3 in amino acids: CASSLNLGNTEAFF. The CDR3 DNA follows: TGTGCCAGCAGTTTAAATCTCGGTAACACTGAAGCTTTCTTT.

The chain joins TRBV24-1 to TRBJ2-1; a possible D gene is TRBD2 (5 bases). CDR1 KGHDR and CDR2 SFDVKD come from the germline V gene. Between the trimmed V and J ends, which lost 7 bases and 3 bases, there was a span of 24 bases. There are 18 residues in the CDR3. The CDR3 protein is CATSPGTHTSLLYNEQFF. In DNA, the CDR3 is TGTGCCACCAGCCCAGGTACACATACTAGTCTCCTCTACAATGAGCAGTTCTTC.

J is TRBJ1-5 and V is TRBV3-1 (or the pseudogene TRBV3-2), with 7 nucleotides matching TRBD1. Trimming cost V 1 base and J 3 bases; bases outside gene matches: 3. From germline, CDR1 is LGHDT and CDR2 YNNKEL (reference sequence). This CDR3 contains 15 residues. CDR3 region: CASSQATGTNQPQHF. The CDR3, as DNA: TGTGCCAGCAGCCAAGCGACAGGGACCAATCAGCCCCAGCATTTT.

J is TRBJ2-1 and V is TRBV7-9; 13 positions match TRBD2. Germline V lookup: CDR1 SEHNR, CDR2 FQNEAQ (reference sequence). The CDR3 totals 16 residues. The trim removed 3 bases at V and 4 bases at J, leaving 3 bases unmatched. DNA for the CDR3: TGTGCCAGCAGCTTCGGACTAGCGGGAGCATACAATGAGCAGTTCTTC. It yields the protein CASSFGLAGAYNEQFF.

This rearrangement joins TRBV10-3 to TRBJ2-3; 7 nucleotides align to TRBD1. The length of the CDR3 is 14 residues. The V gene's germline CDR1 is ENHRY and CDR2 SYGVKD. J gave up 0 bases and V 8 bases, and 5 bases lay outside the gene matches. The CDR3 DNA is TGTGCCATCGGACAGGCCGAAAGCACAGATACGCAGTATTTT. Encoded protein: CAIGQAESTDTQYF.

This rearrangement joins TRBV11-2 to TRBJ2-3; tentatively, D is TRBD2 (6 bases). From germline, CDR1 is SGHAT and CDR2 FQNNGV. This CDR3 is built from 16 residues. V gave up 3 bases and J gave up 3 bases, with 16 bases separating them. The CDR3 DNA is TGTGCCAGCAGCTTGGGTGCGGGAAGGAGGACAGATACGCAGTATTTT. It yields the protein CASSLGAGRRTDTQYF.